Included here is one T cell receptor beta chain sequence, with context. This specimen belongs to a study of blood T cell repertoires in COVID-19. Study overall: The study drew acute and convalescent COVID-19 samples from the United States, Italy and Spain. From T cells, B-cell-depleted T cells, or PBMCs came the material, which was cDNA or gDNA.

This CDR3 has 17 residues. Trimming pared 0 bases from V and 7 bases from J, leaving 16 bases between. Germline CDR1 and CDR2: LGHNA and YSLEER. Original handling: For nucleated cells, counts were estimated from reference gene primer amplification. Generated by immunoSEQ multiplex PCR, the TCRdb table keeps only in-frame clones and is missing some. Clone size and the V and J calls come from that table; the DNA yielded D and trimming. The sample shows roughly 250,000 clones, roughly 79% of them seen only once. The receptor's source is a woman aged 80 or over with acute or convalescent COVID-19. Material for sequencing was peripheral blood. The chain carries TRBV4-3 and TRBJ1-6; possible D gene TRBD1, 5 bases. The CDR3 sequence: CASSQERGVAGNSPLHF. The DNA of the CDR3 is TGCGCCAGCAGCCAAGAAAGGGGCGTTGCGGGGAATTCACCCCTCCACTTT.